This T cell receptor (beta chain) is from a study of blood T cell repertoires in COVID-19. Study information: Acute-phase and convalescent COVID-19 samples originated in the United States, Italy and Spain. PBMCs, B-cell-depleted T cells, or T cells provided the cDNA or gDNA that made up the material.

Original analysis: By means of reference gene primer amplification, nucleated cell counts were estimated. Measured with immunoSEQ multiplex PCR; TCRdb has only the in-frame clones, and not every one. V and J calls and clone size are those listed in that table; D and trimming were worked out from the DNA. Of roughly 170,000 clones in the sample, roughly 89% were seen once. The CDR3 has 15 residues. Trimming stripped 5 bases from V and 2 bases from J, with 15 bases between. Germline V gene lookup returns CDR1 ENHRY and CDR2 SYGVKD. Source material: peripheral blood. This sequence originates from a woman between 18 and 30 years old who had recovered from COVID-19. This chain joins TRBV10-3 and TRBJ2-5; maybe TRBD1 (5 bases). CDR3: CAISKEDTGQETQYF. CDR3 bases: TGTGCCATCAGTAAAGAGGACACCGGGCAAGAGACCCAGTACTTC.